This is a list of T cell receptor beta chains from one sample in a study of blood T cell repertoires in COVID-19. Clones were sequenced by immunoSEQ multiplex PCR, and TCRdb holds only the in-frame ones, with some missing. This sample has over 55,000 clones; 87% occur once, and the top ten carry around 7.9%. The sample comprised peripheral blood. The receptors stem from a middle-aged man with active COVID-19. Both conserved end residues are part of each CDR3. Fields, in order: V gene, CDR3 length, J gene, CDR3 protein.

v_call: TRBV19
cdr3_length: 14
j_call: TRBJ1-2
cdr3_aa: CASSIPDRGMGYTF

v_call: TRBV27
cdr3_length: 13
j_call: TRBJ1-2
cdr3_aa: CASRQQGGYGYTF

v_call: TRBV19
cdr3_length: 18
j_call: TRBJ1-5
cdr3_aa: CASSIDRTGIGNNQPQHF

v_call: TRBV7-8
cdr3_length: 13
j_call: TRBJ2-3
cdr3_aa: CASSLYGADTQYF

v_call: TRBV5-1
cdr3_length: 15
j_call: TRBJ2-2
cdr3_aa: CASSLSGGDTGELFF

v_call: TRBV9
cdr3_length: 16
j_call: TRBJ2-2
cdr3_aa: CASRSPGRGETGELFF

v_call: TRBV4-2
cdr3_length: 15
j_call: TRBJ2-1
cdr3_aa: CASSQLAGVYNEQFF

v_call: TRBV7-2
cdr3_length: 16
j_call: TRBJ2-3
cdr3_aa: CASSLEASGIKGLEYF

v_call: TRBV7-2
cdr3_length: 16
j_call: TRBJ2-7
cdr3_aa: CASSFRAGGNYYEQYF

v_call: TRBV7-2
cdr3_length: 14
j_call: TRBJ2-2
cdr3_aa: CASSFQGGTGELFF

v_call: TRBV6-6
cdr3_length: 14
j_call: TRBJ1-5
cdr3_aa: CASRDRVGDQPQHF

v_call: TRBV25-1
cdr3_length: 15
j_call: TRBJ2-7
cdr3_aa: CASSEPSDNSYEQYF

v_call: TRBV5-5
cdr3_length: 18
j_call: TRBJ2-2
cdr3_aa: CASSPGQPSPANTGELFF

v_call: TRBV19
cdr3_length: 14
j_call: TRBJ1-2
cdr3_aa: CASTLPGQPSGYTF

v_call: TRBV6-5
cdr3_length: 13
j_call: TRBJ1-2
cdr3_aa: CASSYGAGAGYTF

v_call: TRBV6-5
cdr3_length: 14
j_call: TRBJ2-7
cdr3_aa: CASSGTASPYEQYF

v_call: TRBV29-1
cdr3_length: 15
j_call: TRBJ1-2
cdr3_aa: CSVEDPPDREYGYTF

v_call: TRBV20-1
cdr3_length: 18
j_call: TRBJ2-1
cdr3_aa: CSASGVGQGASTYNEQFF

v_call: TRBV11-2
cdr3_length: 15
j_call: TRBJ2-5
cdr3_aa: CASSVGDRVQETQYF

v_call: TRBV29-1
cdr3_length: 13
j_call: TRBJ1-1
cdr3_aa: CSTAVLSNTEAFF

v_call: TRBV7-3
cdr3_length: 16
j_call: TRBJ2-3
cdr3_aa: CASSTGLAGVTDTQYF

v_call: TRBV7-2
cdr3_length: 15
j_call: TRBJ2-3
cdr3_aa: CASSSARRDTDTQYF

v_call: TRBV18
cdr3_length: 14
j_call: TRBJ2-1
cdr3_aa: CASSPTASGNEQFF

v_call: TRBV19
cdr3_length: 18
j_call: TRBJ2-1
cdr3_aa: CASSPWTSGRATYNEQFF

v_call: TRBV5-6
cdr3_length: 14
j_call: TRBJ2-7
cdr3_aa: CASSLGGSLDEQYF

v_call: TRBV30
cdr3_length: 16
j_call: TRBJ2-7
cdr3_aa: CAWSVRTGTGDKKQYF

v_call: TRBV19
cdr3_length: 15
j_call: TRBJ1-5
cdr3_aa: CASSPGTGVGQPQHF

v_call: TRBV24-1
cdr3_length: 12
j_call: TRBJ2-3
cdr3_aa: CATSDSRDTQYF

v_call: TRBV5-6
cdr3_length: 14
j_call: TRBJ1-1
cdr3_aa: CASSLGQQNTEAFF

v_call: TRBV5-5
cdr3_length: 13
j_call: TRBJ1-1
cdr3_aa: CASSRDTLTEAFF

v_call: TRBV7-2
cdr3_length: 16
j_call: TRBJ2-5
cdr3_aa: CASSLVGTGGQETQYF